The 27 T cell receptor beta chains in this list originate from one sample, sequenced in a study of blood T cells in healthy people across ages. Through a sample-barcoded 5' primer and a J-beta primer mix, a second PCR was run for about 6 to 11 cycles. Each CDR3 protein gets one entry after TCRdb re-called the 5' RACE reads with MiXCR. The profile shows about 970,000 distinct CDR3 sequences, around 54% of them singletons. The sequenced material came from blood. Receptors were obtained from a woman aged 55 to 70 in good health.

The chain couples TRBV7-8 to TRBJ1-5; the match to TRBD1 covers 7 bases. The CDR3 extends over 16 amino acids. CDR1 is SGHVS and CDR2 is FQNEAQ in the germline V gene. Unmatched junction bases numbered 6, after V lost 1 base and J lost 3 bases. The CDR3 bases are TGTGCCAGCAGCTTAGAAGGCAGGGGGAACAATCAGCCCCAGCATTTT. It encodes CASSLEGRGNNQPQHF.

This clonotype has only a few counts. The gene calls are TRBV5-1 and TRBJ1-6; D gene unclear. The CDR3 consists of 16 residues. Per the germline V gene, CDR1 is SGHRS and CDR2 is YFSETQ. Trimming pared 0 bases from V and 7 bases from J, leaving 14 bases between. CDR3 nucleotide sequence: TGCGCCAGCAGCTTGGGTCCCAGACACTCGAATTCACCCCTCCACTTT. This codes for CASSLGPRHSNSPLHF.

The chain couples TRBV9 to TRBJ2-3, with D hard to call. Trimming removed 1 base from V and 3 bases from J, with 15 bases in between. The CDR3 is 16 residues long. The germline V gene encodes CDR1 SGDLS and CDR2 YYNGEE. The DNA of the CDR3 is TGTGCCAGCAGCGTAACGGATATCTATGGTACAGATACGCAGTATTTT. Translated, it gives CASSVTDIYGTDTQYF.

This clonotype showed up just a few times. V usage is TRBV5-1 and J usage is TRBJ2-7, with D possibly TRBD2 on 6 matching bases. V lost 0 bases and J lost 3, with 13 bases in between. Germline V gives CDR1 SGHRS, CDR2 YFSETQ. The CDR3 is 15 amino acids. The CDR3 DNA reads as TGCGCCAGCAGCTTGGAGGAGGGGAACTACTACGAGCAGTACTTC. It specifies CASSLEEGNYYEQYF.

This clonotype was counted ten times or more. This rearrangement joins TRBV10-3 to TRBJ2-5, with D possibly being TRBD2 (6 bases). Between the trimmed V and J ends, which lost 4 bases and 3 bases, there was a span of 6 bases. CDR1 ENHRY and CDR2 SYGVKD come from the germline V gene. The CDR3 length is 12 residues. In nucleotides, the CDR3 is TGTGCCATCAGTGGGGGGGAAGAGACCCAGTACTTC. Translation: CAISGGEETQYF.

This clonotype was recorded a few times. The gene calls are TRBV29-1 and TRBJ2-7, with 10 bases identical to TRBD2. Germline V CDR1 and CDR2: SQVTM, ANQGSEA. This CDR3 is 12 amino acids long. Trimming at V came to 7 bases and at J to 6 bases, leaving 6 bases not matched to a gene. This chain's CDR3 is CSALAGGVEQYF. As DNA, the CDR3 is TGCAGCGCCTTAGCGGGAGGAGTCGAGCAGTACTTC.

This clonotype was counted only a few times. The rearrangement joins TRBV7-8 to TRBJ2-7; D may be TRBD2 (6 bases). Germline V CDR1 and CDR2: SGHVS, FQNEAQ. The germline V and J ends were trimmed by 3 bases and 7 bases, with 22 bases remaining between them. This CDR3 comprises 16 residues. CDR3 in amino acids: CASSFSGSVKSWEQYF. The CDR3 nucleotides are TGTGCCAGCAGCTTCTCCGGGAGTGTTAAGTCTTGGGAGCAGTACTTC.

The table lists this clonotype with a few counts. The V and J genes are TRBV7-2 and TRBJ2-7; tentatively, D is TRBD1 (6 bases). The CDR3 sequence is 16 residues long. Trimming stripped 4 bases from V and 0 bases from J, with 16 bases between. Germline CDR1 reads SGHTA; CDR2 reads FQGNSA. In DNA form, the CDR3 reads TGTGCCAGCAGCTCCAACCGGGACACCTACTCCTACGAGCAGTACTTC. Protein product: CASSSNRDTYSYEQYF.

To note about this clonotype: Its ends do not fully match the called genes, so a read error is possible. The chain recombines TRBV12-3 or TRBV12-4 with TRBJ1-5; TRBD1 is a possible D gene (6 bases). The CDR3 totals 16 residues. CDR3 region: CASSLSLTGHNQPRHF. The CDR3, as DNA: TGTGCCAGCAGTTTAAGTCTTACAGGGCACAATCAGCCCCGGCATTTT.

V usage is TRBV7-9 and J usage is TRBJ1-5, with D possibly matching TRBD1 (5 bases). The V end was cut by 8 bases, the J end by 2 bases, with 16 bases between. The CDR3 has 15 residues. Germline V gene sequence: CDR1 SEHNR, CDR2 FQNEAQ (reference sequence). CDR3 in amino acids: CASGKQGGGNQPQHF. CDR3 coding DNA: TGTGCCAGCGGGAAGCAGGGTGGTGGCAATCAGCCCCAGCATTTT.

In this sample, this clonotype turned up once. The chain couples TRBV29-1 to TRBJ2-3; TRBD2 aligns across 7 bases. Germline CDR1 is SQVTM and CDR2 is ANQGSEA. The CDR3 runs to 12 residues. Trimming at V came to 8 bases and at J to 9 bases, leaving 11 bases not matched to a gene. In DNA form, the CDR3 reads TGCAGCCTAGGGGAGGGAAGAGAGACGCAGTATTTT. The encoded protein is CSLGEGRETQYF.

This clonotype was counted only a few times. The CDR3 loop is CASSLYGYQETQYF. The CDR3 nucleotides read TGTGCCAGCAGCTTGTATGGTTACCAAGAGACCCAGTACTTC. The chain is built from TRBV5-6 and TRBJ2-5; D unclear. The CDR3 spans 14 residues. Germline V CDR1 and CDR2: SGHDT, YYEEEE. V dropped 1 base and J dropped 0 bases, with 7 bases sitting between them.

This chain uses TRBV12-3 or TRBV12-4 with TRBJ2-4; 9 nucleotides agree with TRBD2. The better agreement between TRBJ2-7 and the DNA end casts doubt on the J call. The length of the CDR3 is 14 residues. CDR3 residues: CASSWASGTVEQYF. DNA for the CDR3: TGTGCCAGCAGTTGGGCTAGCGGGACGGTCGAGCAGTACTTC.

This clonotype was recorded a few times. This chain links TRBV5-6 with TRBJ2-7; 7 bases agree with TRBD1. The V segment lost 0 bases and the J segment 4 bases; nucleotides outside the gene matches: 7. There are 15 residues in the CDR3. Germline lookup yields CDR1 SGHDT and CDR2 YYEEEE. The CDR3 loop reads CASSLVRRQGYEQYF. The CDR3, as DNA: TGTGCCAGCAGCTTGGTACGGAGACAGGGTTACGAGCAGTACTTC. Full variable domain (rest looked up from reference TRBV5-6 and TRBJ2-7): DAGVTQSPTHLIKTRGQQVTLRCSPKSGHDTVSWYQQALGQGPQFIFQYYEEEERQRGNFPDRFSGHQFPNYSSELNVNALLLGDSALYLCASSLVRRQGYEQYFGPGTRLTVT.

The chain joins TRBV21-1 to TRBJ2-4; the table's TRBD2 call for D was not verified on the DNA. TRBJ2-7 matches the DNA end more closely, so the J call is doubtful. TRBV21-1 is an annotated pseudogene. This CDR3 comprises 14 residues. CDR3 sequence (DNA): TGTGCCAGCAGCAAAGATGCTAGTTTCTACGAGCAGTACTTC. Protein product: CASSKDASFYEQYF.

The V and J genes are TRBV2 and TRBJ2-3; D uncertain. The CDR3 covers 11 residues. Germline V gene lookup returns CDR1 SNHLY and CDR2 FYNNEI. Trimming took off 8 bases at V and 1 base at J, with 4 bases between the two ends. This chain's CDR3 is CASFGTDTQYF. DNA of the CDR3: TGTGCCAGCTTCGGCACAGATACGCAGTATTTT.

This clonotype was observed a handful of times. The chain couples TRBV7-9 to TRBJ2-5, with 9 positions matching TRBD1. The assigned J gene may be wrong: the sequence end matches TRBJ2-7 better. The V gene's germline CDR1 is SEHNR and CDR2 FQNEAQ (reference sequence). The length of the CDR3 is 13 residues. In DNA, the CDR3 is TGTGCCAGCAGCCGGACAGGGGAATACGAGCAGTACTTC. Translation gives CASSRTGEYEQYF.

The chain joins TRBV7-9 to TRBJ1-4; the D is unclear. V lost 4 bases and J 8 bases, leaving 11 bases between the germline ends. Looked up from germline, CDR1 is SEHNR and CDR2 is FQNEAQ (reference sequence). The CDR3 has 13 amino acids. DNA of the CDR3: TGTGCCAGCAGCTCCTCCCGGGGAGAAAAACTGTTTTTT. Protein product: CASSSSRGEKLFF.

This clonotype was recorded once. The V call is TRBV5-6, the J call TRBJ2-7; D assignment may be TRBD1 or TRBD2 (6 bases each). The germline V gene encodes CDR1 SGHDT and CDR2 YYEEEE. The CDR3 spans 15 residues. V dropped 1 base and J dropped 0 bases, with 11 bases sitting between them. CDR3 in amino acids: CASSLPGAISYEQYF. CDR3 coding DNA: TGTGCCAGCAGCTTGCCGGGGGCCATCTCCTACGAGCAGTACTTC. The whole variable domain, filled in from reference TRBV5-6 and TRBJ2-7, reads DAGVTQSPTHLIKTRGQQVTLRCSPKSGHDTVSWYQQALGQGPQFIFQYYEEEERQRGNFPDRFSGHQFPNYSSELNVNALLLGDSALYLCASSLPGAISYEQYFGPGTRLTVT.

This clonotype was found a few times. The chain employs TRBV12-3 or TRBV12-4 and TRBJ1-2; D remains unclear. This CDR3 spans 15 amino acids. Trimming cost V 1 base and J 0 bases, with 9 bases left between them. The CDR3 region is CASSLDSAANYGYTF. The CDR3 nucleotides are TGTGCCAGCAGTTTAGATAGTGCCGCTAACTATGGCTACACCTTC.

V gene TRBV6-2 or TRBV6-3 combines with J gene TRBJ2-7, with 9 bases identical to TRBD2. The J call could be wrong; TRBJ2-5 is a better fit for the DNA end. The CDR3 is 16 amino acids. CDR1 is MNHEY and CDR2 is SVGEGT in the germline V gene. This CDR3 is CASSYSPSGDQETQYF. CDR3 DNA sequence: TGTGCCAGCAGTTACTCGCCTAGCGGGGATCAAGAGACCCAGTACTTC.

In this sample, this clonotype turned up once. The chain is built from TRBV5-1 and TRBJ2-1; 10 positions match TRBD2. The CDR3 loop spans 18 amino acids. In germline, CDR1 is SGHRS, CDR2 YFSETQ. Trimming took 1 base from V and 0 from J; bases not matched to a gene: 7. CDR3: CASSLPRAGGSSYNEQFF. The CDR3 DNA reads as TGCGCCAGCAGCTTGCCTAGAGCGGGAGGGAGCTCCTACAATGAGCAGTTCTTC. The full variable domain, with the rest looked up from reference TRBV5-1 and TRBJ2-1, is KAGVTQTPRYLIKTRGQQVTLSCSPISGHRSVSWYQQTPGQGLQFLFEYFSETQRNKGNFPGRFSGRQFSNSRSEMNVSTLELGDSALYLCASSLPRAGGSSYNEQFFGPGTRLTVL.

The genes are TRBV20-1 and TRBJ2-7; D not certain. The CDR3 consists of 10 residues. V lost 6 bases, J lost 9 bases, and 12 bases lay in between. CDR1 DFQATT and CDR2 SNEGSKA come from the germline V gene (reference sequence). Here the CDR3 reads CSARLVGQYF. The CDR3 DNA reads TGCAGTGCGAGACTGGTCGGGCAGTACTTC.

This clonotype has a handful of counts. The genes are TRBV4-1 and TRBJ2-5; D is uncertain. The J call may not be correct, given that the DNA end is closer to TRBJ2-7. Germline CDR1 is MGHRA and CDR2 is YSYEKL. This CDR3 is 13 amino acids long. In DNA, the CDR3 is TGCGCCAGCAGCCAAGACGCAGAGGACGAGCAGTACTTC. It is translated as CASSQDAEDEQYF.

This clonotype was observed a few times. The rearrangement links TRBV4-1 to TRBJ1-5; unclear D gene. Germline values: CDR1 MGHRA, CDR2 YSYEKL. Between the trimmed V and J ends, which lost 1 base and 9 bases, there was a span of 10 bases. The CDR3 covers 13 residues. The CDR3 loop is CASSQVGTLPQHF. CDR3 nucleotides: TGCGCCAGCAGCCAAGTTGGTACCTTGCCCCAGCATTTT.

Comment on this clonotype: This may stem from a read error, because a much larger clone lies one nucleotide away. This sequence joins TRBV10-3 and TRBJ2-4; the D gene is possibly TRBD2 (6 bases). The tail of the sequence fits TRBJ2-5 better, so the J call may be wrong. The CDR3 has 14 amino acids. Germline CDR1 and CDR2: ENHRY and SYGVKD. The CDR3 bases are TGTGCCATCAGTGAGGGACTAACACGGAAGACCCAGTACTTC. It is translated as CAISEGLTRKTQYF.

The CDR3 DNA reads TGTGCCAGCAGCCAAGCCAACGCTAACACCGGGGAGCTGTTTTTT. Amino acids: CASSQANANTGELFF. The chain carries TRBV4-2 and TRBJ2-2; D is ambiguous. V lost 1 base, J lost 2 bases, and 8 bases lay in between. Germline CDR1 reads LGHNA; CDR2 reads YNFKEQ. The CDR3 is 15 residues long.